The 14 T cell receptor beta chains given below trace back to one sample, sequenced in a study of T cells expressing NK-cell markers. TCRdb re-called the 5' RACE reads and gives one entry per CDR3 protein, without DNA. The sample data list around 260,000 distinct CDR3 sequences. Material for sequencing was blood T cells: a sorted CD56 or NKG2C T cell subset, CD4+ or CD8+ T cells, or bulk PBMC T cells (not recorded which). The source is a woman aged 18 to 75 in good health.

V is TRBV20-1 and J is TRBJ2-3; as DNA is missing, the TRBD2 call by TCRdb cannot be tested. CDR1 DFQATT and CDR2 SNEGSKA come from the germline V gene (reference sequence). This CDR3 has 16 residues. The CDR3 sequence: CSVTVVARSLTDTQYF.

The chain joins TRBV20-1 to TRBJ1-3. The germline gives CDR1 DFQATT, CDR2 SNEGSKA (reference sequence). The CDR3 has 13 amino acids. CDR3: CSARQMVGNTIYF.

V is TRBV28 and J is TRBJ1-6; TCRdb's D gene call, TRBD1, goes unchecked for lack of DNA. Germline CDR1 reads MDHEN; CDR2 reads SYDVKM. The CDR3 covers 15 residues. The CDR3 is CASRPGTGSNSPLHF.

V and J are TRBV7-2 and TRBJ1-4. Germline V gene lookup returns CDR1 SGHTA and CDR2 FQGNSA. The CDR3 spans 14 residues. Here the CDR3 reads CASRHPSIGEKLFF.

The J gene is TRBJ1-1, the V gene TRBV6-2 or TRBV6-3; TCRdb's assignment of TRBD1 cannot be checked, as there is no DNA. The CDR3 has 14 amino acids. CDR1 is MNHEY, CDR2 SVGEGT, per germline. CDR3 protein: CASSDHRGGTEAFF.

The chain links TRBV12-3 or TRBV12-4 to TRBJ1-1; TCRdb's D call of TRBD1 is untestable without DNA. This CDR3 is built from 13 residues. CDR3 region: CASSSRRDTEAFF.

This sequence joins TRBV2 and TRBJ1-6; the D call from TCRdb, TRBD1, cannot be confirmed without DNA. Germline V gene data show CDR1 as SNHLY and CDR2 as FYNNEI. The CDR3 is made up of 15 amino acids. This chain's CDR3 is CASRILQGGNSPLHF.

This chain connects TRBV12-3 or TRBV12-4 to TRBJ1-1. The CDR3 is 13 residues long. The CDR3 region is CASSQHGDTEAFF.

V is TRBV20-1 and J is TRBJ1-5. The CDR3 consists of 15 residues. CDR1 is DFQATT, CDR2 SNEGSKA, per germline (reference sequence). The CDR3 loop reads CSARGGTSLDQPQHF.

CDR3 sequence: CATSRAPPYNEQFF. The chain has TRBV15 and TRBJ2-1; the TCRdb call, TRBD1, lacks DNA for checking. Germline CDR1 is LNHNV and CDR2 is YYDKDF (reference sequence). The CDR3 spans 14 residues.

The chain recombines TRBV7-3 with TRBJ2-5. From germline, CDR1 is SGHTA and CDR2 FQGTGA. CDR3 length equals 13 residues. The CDR3 reads CASSSNYQETQYF.

The rearrangement joins TRBV19 to TRBJ1-5. The CDR3 has 13 residues. CDR1 is LNHDA, CDR2 SQIVND, per germline (reference sequence). The CDR3 region is CASSIMRYQPQHF.

The chain uses TRBV5-1 and TRBJ2-1; TCRdb lists TRBD2, though no DNA is available to test this call. Germline CDR1 is SGHRS and CDR2 is YFSETQ. This CDR3 region has 16 residues. The CDR3 loop is CASSLAFSSGANEQFF.

The chain combines TRBV10-3 with TRBJ2-5. This CDR3 region has 15 residues. Germline CDR1 reads ENHRY; CDR2 reads SYGVKD. CDR3 sequence: CAISESKLEQETQYF.